A selection of T cell receptor beta chains follows, all from one sample in a study of cytomegalovirus exposure and HLA in healthy donors. Some clones are missing from TCRdb's copy, which holds only in-frame ones; the method was immunoSEQ multiplex PCR. The repertoire holds approximately 150,000 clones, roughly 72% seen once, with approximately 1% in the top ten. The sample consisted of PBMCs. The receptors here all came from a woman aged 40-49 years in good health and CMV-seronegative. Each CDR3 is given with its conserved first and last residue. The D gene is left open where the match is weak. Clone size is stated in some rows and not others, as once, few, many or a class when expanded.

>12|TRBJ1-6|TRBV30|.|.
CAGHRYNSPLHF
TGTGCCGGACACAGATATAATTCACCCCTCCACTTT
>15|TRBJ2-7|TRBV7-9|TRBD2|.
CASSLNSAGAHEQYF
TGTGCCAGCAGCTTAAATAGTGCGGGAGCCCACGAGCAGTACTTC
>12|TRBJ2-7|TRBV29-1|.|.
CSVGKDGDEQYF
TGCAGCGTTGGCAAGGACGGGGACGAGCAGTACTTC
>17|TRBJ2-4|TRBV5-1|TRBD2|few
CASSLAGTSGRGDIQYF
TGCGCCAGCAGCTTGGCCGGGACTAGCGGGAGAGGGGACATTCAGTACTTC
>14|TRBJ1-2|TRBV5-6|.|once
CASSLGGLRYGYTF
TGTGCCAGCAGCTTGGGGGGGCTAAGGTATGGCTACACCTTC
>12|TRBJ1-4|TRBV28|.|.
CASTATNEKLFF
TGTGCCAGCACCGCAACTAATGAAAAACTGTTTTTT
>16|TRBJ2-5|TRBV19|TRBD2|.
CASSDPGLAGRETQYF
TGTGCCAGTAGTGACCCGGGACTAGCAGGGAGGGAGACCCAGTACTTC
>15|TRBJ1-5|TRBV6-1|.|.
CASSPGVKVGQPQHF
TGTGCCAGCAGCCCGGGAGTTAAGGTGGGGCAGCCCCAGCATTTT
>17|TRBJ1-2|TRBV28|.|.
CASSLPGDTKARHGYTF
TGTGCCAGCAGTTTGCCTGGGGACACCAAAGCCCGCCATGGCTACACCTTC
>14|TRBJ1-2|TRBV2|.|few
CASSGGKANYGYTF
TGTGCCAGCAGTGGAGGGAAAGCTAACTATGGCTACACCTTC
>15|TRBJ2-2|TRBV5-5|TRBD2|.
CASSFTSGNTGELFF
TGTGCCAGCAGCTTCACTAGCGGAAACACCGGGGAGCTGTTTTTT